This TCR beta chain came from a study of cytomegalovirus exposure and HLA in healthy donors. Study-wide findings and caveats: An analysis that came later showed most CMV-associated TCR beta chains appearing HLA-restricted.

The PCR made use of 60 Vbeta and 13 Jbeta primers. TCRdb keeps only in-frame clones here, not all; method: immunoSEQ multiplex PCR. The data show 100,000 to 150,000 clones, about 70% seen once. This clone appeared a few times. Its antigen is undetermined. CDR1 and CDR2 from the germline V gene are SGHTS and YDEGEE. The CDR3 has 14 residues. Losses at the gene ends were 2 bases for V and 7 bases for J; bases not matched to a gene: 2. The donors gave bone marrow, and they were healthy. J is TRBJ2-1 and V is TRBV5-8, with 11 bases aligning to TRBD1. Source material: PBMCs. This sequence originates from a woman aged 60-75 years in good health and CMV-seropositive. The CDR3 spells CASSFGTGGNEQFF. The CDR3 region has the DNA TGTGCCAGCAGCTTCGGGACAGGGGGAAATGAGCAGTTCTTC.